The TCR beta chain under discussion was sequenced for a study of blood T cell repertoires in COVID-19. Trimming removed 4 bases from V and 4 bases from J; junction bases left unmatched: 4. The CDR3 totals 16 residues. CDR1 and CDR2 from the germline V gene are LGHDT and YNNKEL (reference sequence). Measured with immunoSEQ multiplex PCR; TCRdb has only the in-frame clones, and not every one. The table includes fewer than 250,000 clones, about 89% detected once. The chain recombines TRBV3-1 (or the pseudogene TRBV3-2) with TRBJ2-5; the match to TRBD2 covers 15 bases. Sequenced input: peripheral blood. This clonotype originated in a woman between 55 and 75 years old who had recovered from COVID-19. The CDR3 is CASSPPGLAGGETQYF. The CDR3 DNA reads TGTGCCAGCAGCCCACCGGGACTAGCGGGAGGAGAGACCCAGTACTTC.